This T cell receptor beta chain was sequenced for a study of CD8 T cells in ankylosing spondylitis (TCRdb year 2017). With regard to the full study: T cell receptor beta repertoires were profiled in healthy donors and ankylosing spondylitis patients so that disease-linked TCR variants could be found. The whole study cohort included about a hundred healthy donors and 20 to 30 ankylosing spondylitis patients. Peripheral blood was sampled, and synovial fluid was also collected from ankylosing spondylitis patients. General conclusions and limits of the study: A TCR beta motif made up of fewer than 10 highly homologous amino acid variants appeared to be characteristic of blood from ankylosing spondylitis patients. Some TCR beta motif variants had previously been reported in synovial fluid and blood of reactive arthritis patients, which suggested common disease-initiation mechanisms. Significant enrichment of the disease-linked clones was reported in matched synovial fluid samples from ankylosing spondylitis patients. In peripheral blood, the disease-linked clones were found at relatively low frequencies and had a CD8+ phenotype.

A few counts support this clonotype. No antigen is known for it. There are no base qualities to consult, and no much larger clone falls within one base. The instrument was an Illumina HiSeq 2500. Quantitative 5'-RACE with molecular barcodes was used to prepare TCR beta libraries. The source study handled its data this way. Disease-linked TCR variants were identified with a new computational method built on a probabilistic model of VDJ rearrangement. The raw public data were reprocessed by TCRdb itself: fastp quality trimming at Q25, MiXCR clonotype calling, in-frame beta chains only. Each record represents a unique CDR3 protein, reported with the most common genes and DNA among its rows. The V and J calls follow TCRdb's processing rather than the paper's. The table for this sample lists roughly 130,000 distinct CDR3 sequences; about 8% of them were counted only once. The top ten constitute less than 7.5% of the sample.

Synovial fluid samples were matched to blood samples from the same ankylosing spondylitis patients. From its cysteine to its phenylalanine, the CDR3 spans 11 amino acids. CDR3 DNA only is kept here, 33 bases in frame from base 1. CDR1 and CDR2 are drawn from the germline V gene: ENHRY, SYGVKD. The sample taken for sequencing was synovial fluid, either unsorted or a sorted T cell fraction (not recorded which). This clonotype originated in a male donor with ankylosing spondylitis. The chain links TRBV10-3 with TRBJ1-3; the D segment cannot be called with confidence. The DNA reads TGTGCTTACTGGGTCGGAAACACCATATATTTT. This sequence encodes CAYWVGNTIYF.